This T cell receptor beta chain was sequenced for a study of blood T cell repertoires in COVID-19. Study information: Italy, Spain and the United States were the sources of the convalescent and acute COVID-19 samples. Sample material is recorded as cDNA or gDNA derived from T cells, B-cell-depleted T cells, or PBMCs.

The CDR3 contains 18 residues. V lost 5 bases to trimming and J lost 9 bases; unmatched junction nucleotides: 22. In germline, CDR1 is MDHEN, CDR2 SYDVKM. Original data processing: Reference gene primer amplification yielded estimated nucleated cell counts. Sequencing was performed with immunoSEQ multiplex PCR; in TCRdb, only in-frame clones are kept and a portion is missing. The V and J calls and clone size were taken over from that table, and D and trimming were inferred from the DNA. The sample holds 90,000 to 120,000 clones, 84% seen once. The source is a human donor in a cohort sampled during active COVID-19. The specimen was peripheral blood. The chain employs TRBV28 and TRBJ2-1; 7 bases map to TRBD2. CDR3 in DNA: TGTGCCAGCAGTACAACACTAGTTACGCGGGAGCTTTGGGGTGAGCAGTTCTTC. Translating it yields CASSTTLVTRELWGEQFF.